This TCR beta chain was captured by sequencing in a study of CD8 T cells in Susac syndrome. The V and J ends lost 2 bases and 0 bases respectively, with 17 bases between them. The CDR3 is 17 residues long. CDR1 is MNHEY and CDR2 is SVGEGT in the germline V gene. Random-hexamer reverse transcription was applied to about 0.45 to 1 ug RNA. TCRdb ran MiXCR on the immunoSEQ multiplex PCR reads and lists one entry per CDR3 protein. The table records 170,000 or so distinct CDR3 sequences, approximately 93% of them present only once. The chain links TRBV6-2 or TRBV6-3 to TRBJ2-7, with D maybe TRBD2 (7 bases). Sequencing was performed on CD4+ T cells from PBMCs. The source of this sequence is a human donor with multiple sclerosis. In nucleotides, the CDR3 is TGTGCCAGCAGTTACGCCGCGGGGGCGGGCCTCTCCTACGAGCAGTACTTC. Translation gives CASSYAAGAGLSYEQYF.